The rows below give T cell receptor beta chains drawn from one sample of a study of cytomegalovirus exposure and HLA in healthy donors. Generated by immunoSEQ multiplex PCR, the TCRdb table keeps only in-frame clones and is missing some. This sample yields about 110,000 clones, of which 75% to 85% are seen a single time; 1.5% to 2% belongs to the top ten. The sequenced sample consisted of PBMCs. These receptors came from a man aged 45 to 65 in good health and CMV-seronegative. Each CDR3 is given with its conserved first and last residue. A D gene is named only where the DNA matches it firmly. A row's size may be missing; if present it is once, few, many or a size class.

-	TRBV2	17	TRBJ1-6	-	CASSPSMAQGMNSPLHF	TGTGCCAGCAGTCCCTCCATGGCGCAGGGAATGAATTCACCCCTCCACTTT
-	TRBV6-7	15	TRBJ1-2	TRBD1	CASRPRTGYIPGYTF	TGTGCCAGCAGGCCCCGGACAGGGTACATTCCTGGCTACACCTTC
-	TRBV2	11	TRBJ2-1	-	CASQIYNEQFF	TGTGCCAGCCAGATTTACAATGAGCAGTTCTTC
once	TRBV19	13	TRBJ1-2	-	CASSIPGPYGYTF	TGTGCCAGTAGTATCCCAGGGCCCTATGGCTACACCTTC
-	TRBV9	13	TRBJ1-2	TRBD1	CASSVVGQGGYTF	TGTGCCAGCAGCGTAGTGGGACAGGGTGGCTACACCTTC
few	TRBV5-1	13	TRBJ1-1	TRBD1	CASSLDRGVEAFF	TGCGCCAGCAGCTTGGACAGGGGTGTTGAAGCTTTCTTT
once	TRBV7-2	14	TRBJ2-7	-	CASSFLASSYEQYF	TGTGCCAGCAGCTTCCTAGCGAGCTCCTACGAGCAGTACTTC
-	TRBV2	14	TRBJ1-4	TRBD1	CASSATGGHEKLFF	TGTGCCAGCAGTGCCACAGGGGGTCATGAAAAACTGTTTTTT
once	TRBV28	13	TRBJ1-1	-	CASSFRPSTEAFF	TGTGCCAGCAGTTTCAGACCTAGCACTGAAGCTTTCTTT
once	TRBV11-2	14	TRBJ1-5	TRBD1	CASSPTGPGQPQHF	TGTGCCAGCAGCCCGACAGGGCCGGGTCAGCCCCAGCATTTT
-	TRBV5-1	14	TRBJ1-4	-	CASSLDSTNEKLFF	TGCGCCAGCAGCTTGGATAGCACTAATGAAAAACTGTTTTTT
-	TRBV5-1	14	TRBJ2-7	-	CASSLGRLSYEQYF	TGCGCCAGCAGCTTAGGCAGGTTGTCCTACGAGCAGTACTTC
few	TRBV6-6	13	TRBJ2-5	TRBD1	CATDRAAQETQYF	TGTGCCACCGACAGGGCCGCCCAAGAGACCCAGTACTTC
-	TRBV10-2	15	TRBJ1-3	-	CASSPPGGKINTIYF	TGCGCCAGCAGTCCCCCGGGGGGCAAGATAAACACCATATATTTT
-	TRBV7-2	15	TRBJ2-1	-	CASSLVQGHGNEQFF	TGTGCCAGCAGCTTAGTGCAGGGCCATGGGAATGAGCAGTTCTTC
-	TRBV9	15	TRBJ2-3	-	CASSVVGGGTDTQYF	TGTGCCAGCAGCGTAGTAGGGGGGGGCACAGATACGCAGTATTTT
-	TRBV4-3	16	TRBJ2-2	-	CASSQAPVGGTGELFF	TGCGCCAGCAGCCAAGCACCAGTCGGAGGCACCGGGGAGCTGTTTTTT
few	TRBV6-5	14	TRBJ2-3	TRBD1	CATKTGFSTDTQYF	TGTGCCACCAAGACAGGGTTTAGCACAGATACGCAGTATTTT
-	TRBV7-9	15	TRBJ2-3	-	CASSNTIGGTDTQYF	TGTGCCAGCAGCAACACTATAGGGGGCACAGATACGCAGTATTTT
-	TRBV6-5	16	TRBJ2-7	TRBD2	CASSFGTSGASYEQYF	TGTGCCAGCAGTTTTGGGACTAGCGGGGCTTCCTACGAGCAGTACTTC
-	TRBV6-1	17	TRBJ2-2	TRBD2	CASSVGLAGANTGELFF	TGTGCCAGCAGTGTTGGACTAGCGGGTGCGAACACCGGGGAGCTGTTTTTT
-	TRBV7-8	15	TRBJ1-5	-	CASSTDGEGDQPQHF	TGTGCCAGCAGCACGGACGGGGAGGGAGATCAGCCCCAGCATTTT
-	TRBV5-1	15	TRBJ1-2	-	CASSLEGGSGYGYTF	TGCGCCAGCAGCTTGGAGGGGGGGTCGGGATATGGCTACACCTTC
-	TRBV20-1	11	TRBJ1-2	-	CSAPGGLGYTF	TGCAGTGCCCCGGGAGGGCTCGGCTACACCTTC
few	TRBV19	12	TRBJ2-3	-	CASSPRQGLPYF	TGTGCCAGTAGTCCCCGGCAGGGGCTTCCATATTTT
-	TRBV19	15	TRBJ1-1	-	CASSMSGQGNTEAFF	TGTGCCAGTAGTATGAGTGGGCAGGGCAACACTGAAGCTTTCTTT
-	TRBV4-2	13	TRBJ2-3	-	CASSQDLTDTQYF	TGTGCCAGCAGCCAAGATTTAACAGATACGCAGTATTTT
once	TRBV7-2	13	TRBJ2-2	-	CASSLDRGGSLFF	TGTGCCAGCAGCTTAGACAGGGGAGGTTCGCTGTTTTTT
-	TRBV5-1	16	TRBJ2-7	TRBD1	CASSLAGTGVSYEQYF	TGCGCCAGCAGCCTCGCCGGGACAGGGGTCTCCTACGAGCAGTACTTC
few	TRBV28	18	TRBJ1-2	-	CASTYGKTVIFPVYGYTF	TGTGCCAGCACCTACGGAAAGACAGTGATCTTCCCCGTCTATGGCTACACCTTC
-	TRBV2	14	TRBJ1-2	TRBD1	CASSEGQSVYGYTF	TGTGCCAGCAGTGAGGGACAGAGCGTCTATGGCTACACCTTC
-	TRBV6-1	16	TRBJ1-3	-	CASSERGGRSGNTIYF	TGTGCCAGCAGTGAAAGGGGCGGACGCTCTGGAAACACCATATATTTT
-	TRBV29-1	14	TRBJ2-1	TRBD2	CSVGVAGTYNEQFF	TGCAGCGTTGGGGTAGCGGGGACCTACAATGAGCAGTTCTTC
-	TRBV7-9	15	TRBJ2-3	TRBD1	CASSPTGVSTDTQYF	TGTGCCAGCAGCCCAACAGGGGTGAGCACAGATACGCAGTATTTT
-	TRBV7-8	14	TRBJ1-2	TRBD1	CASSLDRGGYGYTF	TGTGCCAGCAGCTTAGACAGGGGAGGCTATGGCTACACCTTC
-	TRBV28	14	TRBJ1-1	-	CASTTPREGTEAFF	TGTGCCAGCACGACGCCAAGGGAGGGCACTGAAGCTTTCTTT
-	TRBV9	11	TRBJ2-7	-	CASSAAYEQYF	TGTGCCAGCAGCGCTGCCTACGAGCAGTACTTC
-	TRBV7-9	13	TRBJ1-2	-	CSSSVREGNGYTF	TGTTCCAGCAGCGTAAGAGAGGGAAACGGCTACACCTTC
-	TRBV6-1	18	TRBJ2-3	TRBD2	CASSEALLAGTSTDTQYF	TGTGCCAGCAGTGAAGCGCTTCTAGCGGGAACCAGCACAGATACGCAGTATTTT
-	TRBV6-1	14	TRBJ2-3	-	CASFIGGSTDTQYF	TGTGCCAGCTTCATAGGAGGGAGCACAGATACGCAGTATTTT
-	TRBV10-3	12	TRBJ2-3	-	CAIRASTDTQYF	TGTGCCATCAGAGCCAGCACAGATACGCAGTATTTT
once	TRBV30	15	TRBJ1-3	-	CAWRRGRSSGNTIYF	TGTGCCTGGAGAAGGGGCAGGAGCTCTGGAAACACCATATATTTT
-	TRBV19	15	TRBJ1-1	-	CASSIVQGVNTEAFF	TGTGCCAGTAGTATAGTTCAGGGCGTGAACACTGAAGCTTTCTTT
-	TRBV7-2	15	TRBJ1-1	-	CASSSQGPSWTEAFF	TGTGCCAGCAGCTCCCAGGGGCCCTCGTGGACTGAAGCTTTCTTT
once	TRBV30	14	TRBJ2-7	TRBD1	CALLRTGKYYEQYF	TGTGCCCTCCTCCGGACAGGGAAGTACTACGAGCAGTACTTC
-	TRBV5-4	16	TRBJ2-3	TRBD2	CASSLKLAGSTDTQYF	TGTGCCAGCAGCTTAAAATTAGCGGGTAGCACAGATACGCAGTATTTT
-	TRBV4-3	16	TRBJ2-3	TRBD1	CASSQEVDREEDTQYF	TGCGCCAGCAGCCAAGAGGTGGACAGGGAAGAAGATACGCAGTATTTT
-	TRBV6-5	15	TRBJ2-5	TRBD2	CASRLAGGLSETQYF	TGTGCCAGCCGACTAGCGGGGGGGCTATCGGAGACCCAGTACTTC
-	TRBV7-6	15	TRBJ2-5	TRBD2	CASSNTGTRGETQYF	TGTGCCAGCAGTAATACCGGGACTAGAGGGGAGACCCAGTACTTC
-	TRBV6-1	14	TRBJ1-5	-	CASSVTGFGQPQHF	TGTGCCAGCAGTGTCACAGGGTTTGGTCAGCCCCAGCATTTT
-	TRBV19	19	TRBJ2-3	TRBD2	CASSTFLLAGGRGTDTQYF	TGTGCCAGTAGTACTTTTCTGCTAGCGGGGGGCAGAGGCACAGATACGCAGTATTTT
-	TRBV4-2	17	TRBJ2-3	TRBD2	CASSQDRAGGYTDTQYF	TGTGCCAGCAGCCAAGATCGAGCGGGGGGCTACACAGATACGCAGTATTTT
-	TRBV9	17	TRBJ2-2	-	CASSLLRDSLSTGELFF	TGTGCCAGCAGCCTCCTGCGAGACAGCCTATCCACCGGGGAGCTGTTTTTT
-	TRBV7-2	15	TRBJ1-5	TRBD1	CASSKQGAWDQPQHF	TGTGCCAGCAGCAAACAGGGGGCCTGGGATCAGCCCCAGCATTTT
-	TRBV6-1	15	TRBJ1-5	-	CASRFEQGINQPQHF	TGTGCCAGCAGATTTGAACAGGGTATCAATCAGCCCCAGCATTTT
-	TRBV5-1	12	TRBJ1-2	-	CASSLPGNLRTF	TGCGCCAGCAGCTTACCAGGGAATCTGAGGACCTTC
-	TRBV11-2	14	TRBJ2-1	TRBD2	CASSLAGGPNEQFF	TGTGCCAGCAGCTTAGCGGGGGGGCCAAATGAGCAGTTCTTC
-	TRBV6-5	14	TRBJ2-5	-	CASSYLSNQETQYF	TGTGCCAGCAGTTATCTAAGTAACCAAGAGACCCAGTACTTC
-	TRBV12-5	16	TRBJ1-6	-	CASGLVVRGINSPLHF	TGTGCTAGTGGTTTGGTAGTTCGGGGTATCAATTCACCCCTCCACTTT
-	TRBV5-4	17	TRBJ2-2	TRBD2	CASSPAGGPLNTGELFF	TGTGCCAGCAGCCCGGCGGGGGGCCCCTTGAACACCGGGGAGCTGTTTTTT